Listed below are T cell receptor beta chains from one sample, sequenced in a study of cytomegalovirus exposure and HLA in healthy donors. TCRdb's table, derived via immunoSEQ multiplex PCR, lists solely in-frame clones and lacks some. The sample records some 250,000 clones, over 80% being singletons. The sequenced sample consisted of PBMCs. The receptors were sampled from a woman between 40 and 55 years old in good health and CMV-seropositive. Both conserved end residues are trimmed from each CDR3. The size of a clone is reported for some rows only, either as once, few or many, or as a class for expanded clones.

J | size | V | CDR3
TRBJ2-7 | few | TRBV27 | ASSLSGLGYEQY
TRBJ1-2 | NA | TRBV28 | ASWAGANYGYT
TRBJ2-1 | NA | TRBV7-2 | ASSLLSGSFYNEQF
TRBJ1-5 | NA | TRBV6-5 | ASSYSPGLPNQPQH
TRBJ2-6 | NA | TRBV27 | ASSQQGAGANVLT
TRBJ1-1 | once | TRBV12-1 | ASSFGGVESGRTEAF
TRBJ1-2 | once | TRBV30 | AWSVEAYGYT
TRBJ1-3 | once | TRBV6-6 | ASRPPATGHGNTIY
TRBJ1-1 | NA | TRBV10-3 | AISERENLNTEAF
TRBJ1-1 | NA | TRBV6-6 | ASSYAGGTAEAF
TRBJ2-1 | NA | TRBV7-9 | ASSFGRAGNEQF
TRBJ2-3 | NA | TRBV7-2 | ASAGSSQGSDTQY
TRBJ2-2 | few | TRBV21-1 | ASSDRPTENTGELF
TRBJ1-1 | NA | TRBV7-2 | ASSIRQNTEAF
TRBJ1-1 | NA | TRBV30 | AWMRGRNTEAF
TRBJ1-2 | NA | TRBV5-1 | ASSISGQGYGYT